Shown below are 11 T cell receptor beta chains from a single sample sequenced in a study of CD8 T cells in ankylosing spondylitis. Findings of the study overall: A TCR beta motif of eight highly homologous variants appeared characteristic of ankylosing spondylitis blood.

TCRdb re-called the 5' RACE reads through MiXCR, storing one row per CDR3 protein. Of 390,000 or so distinct CDR3 sequences in the sample, 20% to 25% were seen once. No antigen is known for these receptors. The sequenced material came from blood, either unsorted or a sorted T cell fraction (not recorded which). The receptors were sampled from a male donor with ankylosing spondylitis.

The rearrangement links TRBV12-3 or TRBV12-4 to TRBJ1-1, with D uncertain. Trimming removed 3 bases from V and 3 bases from J, with 11 bases in between. CDR3 length: 14 amino acids. DNA of the CDR3: TGTGCCAGCAGTTTCAGCGGCAGCTACACTGAAGCTTTCTTT. It yields the protein CASSFSGSYTEAFF.

This clonotype was seen more than once but under ten times. The chain links TRBV20-1 to TRBJ2-3, with TRBD2 identical over 7 bases. Germline CDR1 reads DFQATT; CDR2 reads SNEGSKA (reference sequence). CDR3 length: 12 residues. J lost 12 bases, V lost 2 bases, and 8 bases had no gene match. The CDR3 coding sequence is TGCAGTGCTAGAAGACTAGCTTCGCTACAGTATTTT. Protein product: CSARRLASLQYF.

The CDR3 loop reads CASSSLAGGSEETQYF. CDR3 DNA: TGCGCCAGCAGCTCCCTAGCGGGAGGTTCTGAGGAGACCCAGTACTTC. The rearrangement joins TRBV5-1 to TRBJ2-5; TRBD2 aligns across 11 bases. Unmatched junction bases numbered 9, after V lost 3 bases and J lost 5 bases. The CDR3 consists of 16 residues. Germline V lookup: CDR1 SGHRS, CDR2 YFSETQ.

This clonotype has only a few counts. The gene calls are TRBV3-1 and TRBJ1-2; 11 bases line up with TRBD1. The CDR3 has 15 residues. Losses at the gene ends were 4 bases for V and 6 bases for J; bases not matched to a gene: 7. The germline V gene encodes CDR1 LGHDT and CDR2 YNNKEL (reference sequence). CDR3 sequence (DNA): TGTGCCAGCAGCCCTACGCGGGACAGGGGGAATGGCTACACCTTC. Translating it yields CASSPTRDRGNGYTF.

This clonotype was observed a few times. The rearrangement joins TRBV5-1 to TRBJ2-1, with TRBD2 as a possible D gene (6 bases). The germline V and J ends were trimmed by 0 bases and 4 bases, with 14 bases remaining between them. The CDR3 is 16 amino acids. Germline CDR1 is SGHRS and CDR2 is YFSETQ. Here the CDR3 DNA reads TGCGCCAGCAGCTTGGTGGGAGGCTTGGGTTACAATGAGCAGTTCTTC. The encoded protein is CASSLVGGLGYNEQFF.

This chain connects TRBV5-1 to TRBJ2-7; 9 bases are a match to TRBD2. CDR1 is SGHRS, CDR2 YFSETQ, per germline. Unmatched junction bases numbered 8, after V lost 0 bases and J lost 4 bases. The CDR3 runs to 16 residues. The CDR3 spells CASSLARTSEGYEQYF. The CDR3 bases are TGCGCCAGCAGCTTGGCCCGGACTAGCGAGGGGTACGAGCAGTACTTC.

The chain is built from TRBV5-1 and TRBJ2-7; 14 bases align to TRBD2. CDR3 length: 15 amino acids. CDR1 is SGHRS and CDR2 is YFSETQ in the germline V gene. V shed 3 bases and J 5 bases; nucleotides not matched to a gene: 4. CDR3 sequence (DNA): TGCGCCAGCAGCTCCGGGACTAGCGGGAGTCACGAGCAGTACTTC. This sequence encodes CASSSGTSGSHEQYF.

This chain links TRBV20-1 with TRBJ1-2; tentative D call: TRBD1 (5 bases). This CDR3 comprises 16 residues. Germline V CDR1 and CDR2: DFQATT, SNEGSKA (reference sequence). V shed 0 bases and J shed 2 bases, with 16 bases lying between them. CDR3 residues: CSARDGARDPNYGYTF. DNA for the CDR3: TGCAGTGCTAGAGATGGGGCCCGGGATCCCAACTATGGCTACACCTTC.

This clonotype was counted a few times. The chain employs TRBV5-1 and TRBJ2-7; 8 positions match TRBD2. The CDR3 extends over 15 amino acids. CDR1 and CDR2 (germline): SGHRS, YFSETQ. The J segment lost 3 bases and the V segment lost 4 bases, leaving 9 bases of the junction unmatched. CDR3 sequence (DNA): TGCGCCAGCAGCCTCCGGGGGGGCAGGGTCTACGAGCAGTACTTC. It specifies CASSLRGGRVYEQYF.

The J gene is TRBJ2-7, the V gene TRBV7-8; 8 positions match TRBD1. The ends lost 1 base at V and 0 bases at J; junction bases unmatched: 2. The CDR3 has 15 amino acids. CDR1 is SGHVS, CDR2 FQNEAQ, per germline. The CDR3 protein is CASSLVQGDSYEQYF. The DNA of the CDR3 is TGTGCCAGCAGCTTAGTACAGGGGGACTCCTACGAGCAGTACTTC.

This sequence joins TRBV29-1 and TRBJ1-1; a possible D gene is TRBD1 (6 bases). The V gene's germline CDR1 is SQVTM and CDR2 ANQGSEA. Trimming stripped 6 bases from V and 4 bases from J, with 15 bases between. This CDR3 comprises 13 residues. CDR3 in DNA: TGCAGCGTGGACGGAGAAGGGGGCACTGAAGCTTTCTTT. This encodes CSVDGEGGTEAFF. Full variable domain (remainder filled in from reference TRBV29-1 and TRBJ1-1): SAVISQKPSRDICQRGTSLTIQCQVDSQVTMMFWYRQQPGQSLTLIATANQGSEATYESGFVIDKFPISRPNLTFSTLTVSNMSPEDSSIYLCSVDGEGGTEAFFGQGTRLTVV.